Below, 31 T cell receptor beta chains from the same sample are listed, as sequenced in a study of Graves' ophthalmopathy and Graves' hyperthyroidism. Amplified TCR beta CDR3 regions were obtained using RNA transcripts as template. Investigators did first-round RT-PCR with HTBI primers, then second-round multiplex PCR. TCRdb fed the multiplex PCR reads into MiXCR, producing one record per CDR3 protein. The table records 580,000 or so distinct CDR3 sequences, about two fifths of them present only once. The sequencing sample was made of peripheral blood or thyroid tissue (not recorded which). These receptors came from an adult man with Graves' hyperthyroidism.

This clonotype has a count of ten or more. This chain joins TRBV7-9 and TRBJ1-1; TRBD1 might be the D (6 bases). Looked up from germline, CDR1 is SEHNR and CDR2 is FQNEAQ (reference sequence). V lost 6 bases to trimming and J lost 2 bases, with 13 bases between them. The CDR3 contains 14 residues. Written as DNA, the CDR3 is TGTGCCAGCAGTGTAGACAGGACAAACACTGAAGCTTTCTTT. Its translation: CASSVDRTNTEAFF.

The chain is built from TRBV9 and TRBJ2-5, with D perhaps matching TRBD1 (6 bases). The V end lost 0 bases, the J end lost 5 bases, and 8 bases lay between the germline ends. The CDR3 loop spans 13 amino acids. From germline, CDR1 is SGDLS and CDR2 YYNGEE. The CDR3 reads CASSVDTGETQYF. CDR3 sequence (DNA): TGTGCCAGCAGCGTAGACACAGGGGAGACCCAGTACTTC.

In this sample, this clonotype turned up a few times. The V and J genes are TRBV3-1 and TRBJ1-2; 7 positions agree with TRBD1. The CDR3 extends over 16 amino acids. After removal of 5 bases from V and 2 bases from J, the junction contained 11 bases not matched to a gene. Germline CDR1 LGHDT, CDR2 YNNKEL (reference sequence). The CDR3 nucleotides are TGTGCCAGCAGCGAAAGCGGGACAGAGGGAAACTATGGCTACACCTTC. Translation: CASSESGTEGNYGYTF.

This clonotype was observed many times. The chain is built from TRBV7-3 and TRBJ2-5; D uncertain. V was cut by 1 base and J by 5 bases, with 8 bases left in between. The CDR3 runs to 13 residues. Germline lookup yields CDR1 SGHTA and CDR2 FQGTGA. CDR3 sequence reads: CASSLSGSETQYF. As DNA, the CDR3 is TGTGCCAGCAGCTTAAGTGGATCTGAGACCCAGTACTTC.

The CDR3 sequence: CASRTQGLSQPQHF. CDR3 coding DNA: TGTGCCAGCAGGACACAGGGACTCTCTCAGCCCCAGCATTTT. The chain carries TRBV6-1 and TRBJ1-5; a possible D gene is TRBD1 (6 bases). The CDR3 consists of 14 residues. In germline, CDR1 is MNHNS, CDR2 SASEGT. Trimming left V 6 bases short and J 6 bases short, with 15 bases between.

Concerning this clonotype: A much more abundant neighbour one base away suggests this may be a read error. The rearrangement uses TRBV7-2 and TRBJ2-5; 7 bases align to TRBD2. After removal of 4 bases from V and 3 bases from J, the junction contained 11 bases not matched to a gene. The CDR3 length is 16 residues. The germline gives CDR1 SGHTA, CDR2 FQGNSA. CDR3 sequence: CASSSGAGRFKETQYF. The CDR3 DNA reads TGTGCCAGCAGCTCCGGAGCGGGGAGATTTAAAGAGACCCAGTACTTC.

In its sample, this clonotype was seen many times. V and J are TRBV20-1 and TRBJ1-1, with TRBD1 identical over 8 bases. Germline CDR1 is DFQATT and CDR2 is SNEGSKA (reference sequence). V lost 7 bases and J lost 3; bases outside the gene matches: 4. The CDR3 has 12 amino acids. The CDR3 region is CSVTGGYTEAFF. In DNA, the CDR3 is TGCAGTGTAACAGGGGGTTACACTGAAGCTTTCTTT.

As for this clonotype: A read error may be the cause here, since a much bigger clone is one base away. The chain recombines TRBV7-2 with TRBJ1-2; 9 bases line up with TRBD1. The germline CDR1 and CDR2 sequences are SGHTA and FQGNSA. The CDR3 runs to 16 residues. In DNA form, the CDR3 reads TGTGCCGGCAGTCTAAGTCCGGGACAGGGTAAATATGGCTACACCTTC. Its translation: CAGSLSPGQGKYGYTF. The whole variable domain, filled in from reference TRBV7-2 and TRBJ1-2, reads GAGVSQSPSNKVTEKGKDVELRCDPISGHTALYWYRQSLGQGLEFLIYFQGNSAPDKSGLPSDRFSAERTGGSVSTLTIQRTQQEDSAVYLCAGSLSPGQGKYGYTFGSGTRLTVV.

The chain has TRBV29-1 and TRBJ2-5; D possibly corresponds to TRBD1 (5 bases). Trimming took 3 bases from V and 2 from J, leaving 13 bases between them. The CDR3 spans 14 residues. Germline CDR1 and CDR2: SQVTM and ANQGSEA. CDR3 bases: TGCAGCGTTGATAGTTCGACAGCGCAAGAGACCCAGTACTTC. It encodes CSVDSSTAQETQYF.

This clonotype showed up just a few times. The chain employs TRBV28 and TRBJ1-5; 7 bases align to TRBD1. Germline V lookup: CDR1 MDHEN, CDR2 SYDVKM. V shed 7 bases, J shed 2 bases, and the junction held 8 bases outside the gene matches. The CDR3 has 15 residues. This chain's CDR3 is CASIRGQAGNQPQHF. In DNA form, the CDR3 reads TGTGCCAGCATTCGAGGACAGGCAGGCAATCAGCCCCAGCATTTT.

The chain has TRBV24-1 and TRBJ2-3, with 10 bases that match TRBD1. Germline CDR1 KGHDR, CDR2 SFDVKD. J lost 3 bases, V lost 2 bases, and 13 bases had no gene match. The CDR3 has 19 residues. The CDR3 DNA is TGTGCCACCAGTGATTCGAATTTGTTGACAGGGGGCTTGACAGATACGCAGTATTTT. Its translation: CATSDSNLLTGGLTDTQYF.

The chain links TRBV29-1 to TRBJ2-2; 10 bases are shared with TRBD2. The CDR3 contains 15 residues. V shed 1 base and J 4 bases; nucleotides not matched to a gene: 3. Germline assignment: CDR1 SQVTM and CDR2 ANQGSEA. The CDR3 loop reads CSVEGLAGGTGELFF. In DNA form, the CDR3 reads TGCAGCGTTGAAGGTTTAGCGGGAGGCACCGGGGAGCTGTTTTTT.

This clonotype has a handful of counts. The chain recombines TRBV3-1 with TRBJ1-6; D remains ambiguous. Germline loops: CDR1 LGHDT, CDR2 YNNKEL (reference sequence). V lost 0 bases and J lost 3, with 9 bases in between. The CDR3 consists of 16 residues. Here the CDR3 reads CASSQDIGSYNSPLHF. CDR3 DNA sequence: TGTGCCAGCAGCCAAGATATCGGCAGCTATAATTCACCCCTCCACTTT.

The chain recombines TRBV7-9 with TRBJ2-7; the D gene is possibly TRBD2 (5 bases). Trimming took off 5 bases at V and 1 base at J, with 9 bases between the two ends. The CDR3 runs 13 residues. CDR1 is SEHNR, CDR2 FQNEAQ, per germline (reference sequence). The DNA for the CDR3 is TGTGCCAGCAGCGAGCTAGCTTCCTACGAGCAGTACTTC. Its translation is CASSELASYEQYF.

This clonotype occurred once. A much larger clonotype is one base distant, so this may be a read error. The chain recombines TRBV6-6 with TRBJ2-7; TRBD2 matches 7 bases. The CDR3 has 13 residues. V trimming: 6 bases; J trimming: 5 bases; junction bases outside the gene matches: 7. Looked up from germline, CDR1 is MNHNY and CDR2 is SVGAGI (reference sequence). The CDR3 DNA reads as TGTGCCAGCAGGCCACTAGCGACCCACGAGCAGTACTTC. It yields the protein CASRPLATHEQYF.

This clonotype has a handful of counts. This sequence joins TRBV7-2 and TRBJ2-3; the D gene could be TRBD1 or TRBD2 (5 bases each). The CDR3 contains 16 residues. V was cut by 5 bases and J by 1 base, with 16 bases left in between. Per germline, CDR1 SGHTA and CDR2 FQGNSA. This chain's CDR3 is CASSTNTRDRTDTQYF. CDR3 sequence (DNA): TGTGCCAGCAGCACCAACACAAGGGACCGCACAGATACGCAGTATTTT.

CDR3 in DNA: TGTGCCAGCAGCAAGAGGTATGGGGGGACAGGGGGTCCTCACATTGAAGCTTTCTTT. This translates into CASSKRYGGTGGPHIEAFF. The rearrangement links TRBV7-8 to TRBJ1-1; 11 bases match TRBD1. The germline CDR1 and CDR2 sequences are SGHVS and FQNEAQ. Trimming cost V 5 bases and J 7 bases; bases outside gene matches: 21. This CDR3 has 19 residues.

Regarding this clonotype: Since a much larger clone is just one base distant, this may be a read error. The rearrangement uses TRBV12-5 and TRBJ1-3, with unresolved D. The germline V and J ends were trimmed by 7 bases and 8 bases, with 9 bases remaining between them. This CDR3 is built from 11 residues. CDR1 LGHNT and CDR2 FRNRAP come from the germline V gene. In DNA form, the CDR3 reads TGTGCTAGTGCGATGTCGGACACCATATATTTT. Protein product: CASAMSDTIYF.

This clonotype was counted many times. V usage is TRBV25-1 and J usage is TRBJ1-1, with 7 bases matching TRBD1. Germline V gene sequence: CDR1 MGHDK, CDR2 SYGVNS. CDR3 length: 13 amino acids. Trimming cost V 7 bases and J 7 bases; bases outside gene matches: 9. DNA of the CDR3: TGTGCCAGCACCTCCTTGGGGACAGTTGAAGCTTTCTTT. Amino acids: CASTSLGTVEAFF.

This clonotype appeared many times. The CDR3 region has the DNA TGCAGTGCGGAGAGTGGGAATTCACCCCTCCACTTT. It codes for CSAESGNSPLHF. The rearrangement uses TRBV20-1 and TRBJ1-6; no definite D call. Germline V lookup: CDR1 DFQATT, CDR2 SNEGSKA (reference sequence). The V gene lost 6 bases and the J gene lost 7 bases, with 10 bases spanning the gap. This CDR3 has 12 residues.

Concerning this clonotype: A read error may be the cause here, since a much bigger clone is one base away. V and J are TRBV5-4 and TRBJ2-7; D ambiguous. CDR1 is SGHNT and CDR2 is YYREEE in the germline V gene (reference sequence). The CDR3 is 13 amino acids. In DNA form, the CDR3 reads TGTGCCAGCAGCCTGAGTGACAACTACGAGCGGTACTTC. Amino acid sequence: CASSLSDNYERYF. The variable domain in full, completed from reference TRBV5-4 and TRBJ2-7, reads ETGVTQSPTHLIKTRGQQVTLRCSSQSGHNTVSWYQQALGQGPQFIFQYYREEENGRGNFPPRFSGLQFPNYSSELNVNALELDDSALYLCASSLSDNYERYFGPGTRLTVT.

This clonotype was observed at least ten times. The CDR3 DNA reads TGTGCCAGCAGCTTAGGGACAGTGTGGGAAGAGGACGAGCAGTACTTC. Protein sequence: CASSLGTVWEEDEQYF. The V gene is TRBV11-2, the J gene TRBJ2-7; possibly TRBD1 for D (6 bases). CDR1 is SGHAT, CDR2 FQNNGV, per germline. Trimming took 1 base from V and 5 from J, leaving 18 bases between them. CDR3 length: 16 residues.

This chain connects TRBV7-2 to TRBJ2-3; 8 bases are shared with TRBD2. The V and J ends lost 3 bases and 3 bases, in that order; junction bases with no gene match: 2. The CDR3 runs to 14 residues. Germline lookup yields CDR1 SGHTA and CDR2 FQGNSA. The CDR3 sequence is CASSFSGVTDTQYF. CDR3 in DNA: TGTGCCAGCAGCTTTAGCGGGGTGACAGATACGCAGTATTTT.

The J gene is TRBJ1-4, the V gene TRBV2; D unclear. This CDR3 is built from 17 residues. Germline assignment: CDR1 SNHLY and CDR2 FYNNEI. Trimming removed 6 bases at V and 10 bases at J, with 27 bases between. The DNA of the CDR3 is TGTGCCAGCAGCCGTGGGGTCAGTACTGAAGCATCTACAAAACTGTTTTTT. It specifies CASSRGVSTEASTKLFF.

This clonotype appeared many times. J is TRBJ1-6 and V is TRBV4-2; D unclear. Per the germline V gene, CDR1 is LGHNA and CDR2 is YNFKEQ. Between the trimmed V and J ends, which lost 0 bases and 7 bases, there was a span of 7 bases. The CDR3 consists of 14 residues. The CDR3 loop is CASSQESKNSPLHF. The DNA of the CDR3 is TGTGCCAGCAGCCAAGAAAGTAAGAATTCACCCCTCCACTTT.

Regarding this clonotype: Being one base from a much bigger clone, this may be a read error. V is TRBV6-1 and J is TRBJ1-5, with a tentative D call TRBD1 (5 bases). V lost 4 bases and J lost 6, with 13 bases in between. Per the germline V gene, CDR1 is MNHNS and CDR2 is SASEGT. The CDR3 contains 14 residues. The CDR3 protein is CASSVRQGSQPQHF. Written as DNA, the CDR3 is TGTGCCAGCAGTGTTCGCCAGGGCAGTCAGCCCCAGCATTTT.

This clonotype was seen many times. This sequence joins TRBV7-8 and TRBJ1-4; 9 bases line up with TRBD1. CDR3 size: 15 residues. Germline assignment: CDR1 SGHVS and CDR2 FQNEAQ. The V gene end was trimmed by 3 bases and the J gene end by 8 bases; junction bases not matched to a gene: 7. The CDR3, as DNA: TGTGCCAGCAGCTTCACAGGGGGCGCAAGGGAAAAACTGTTTTTT. Its translation: CASSFTGGAREKLFF. Combining the CDR3 with reference TRBV7-8 and TRBJ1-4 gives the whole variable domain GAGVSQSPRYKVAKRGQDVALRCDPISGHVSLFWYQQALGQGPEFLTYFQNEAQLDKSGLPSDRFFAERPEGSVSTLKIQRTQQEDSAVYLCASSFTGGAREKLFFGSGTQLSVL.

V gene TRBV12-3 or TRBV12-4 combines with J gene TRBJ1-1; D is unclear. With 5 bases removed from V and 2 bases from J, the gap between germline ends came to 6 bases. This CDR3 has 12 amino acids. CDR3 DNA: TGTGCCAGCAGTGCTCCTAACACTGAAGCTTTCTTT. Encoded protein: CASSAPNTEAFF.

The chain recombines TRBV29-1 with TRBJ2-7; perhaps TRBD1 as D (5 bases). CDR3 length: 12 residues. Trimming removed 7 bases at V and 2 bases at J, with 12 bases between. The V gene's germline CDR1 is SQVTM and CDR2 ANQGSEA. The CDR3: CSGLVGPYEQYF. Here the CDR3 DNA reads TGCAGCGGCTTGGTGGGGCCCTACGAGCAGTACTTC.

This rearrangement joins TRBV7-8 to TRBJ2-2; 8 bases line up with TRBD2. V trimming: 7 bases; J trimming: 7 bases; junction bases outside the gene matches: 8. Germline V gives CDR1 SGHVS, CDR2 FQNEAQ. This CDR3 region has 14 residues. CDR3 DNA sequence: TGTGCCAGCATAGGCGGGGGGCGAGACGGGGAGCTGTTTTTT. This sequence encodes CASIGGGRDGELFF. Full variable domain (remainder filled in from reference TRBV7-8 and TRBJ2-2): GAGVSQSPRYKVAKRGQDVALRCDPISGHVSLFWYQQALGQGPEFLTYFQNEAQLDKSGLPSDRFFAERPEGSVSTLKIQRTQQEDSAVYLCASIGGGRDGELFFGEGSRLTVL.

The chain combines TRBV12-3 or TRBV12-4 with TRBJ2-7; D ambiguous. With 5 bases removed from V and 7 bases from J, the gap between germline ends came to 15 bases. The CDR3 is made up of 13 amino acids. In nucleotides, the CDR3 is TGTGCCAGCAGTACAGAGTACACCGGGGAGCAGTACTTC. Protein product: CASSTEYTGEQYF.